This T cell receptor beta chain was identified in a study of identical twins. Findings and limits, study-wide: The conclusions drew on cross-sectional statistical analysis instead of tracking the same donors.

Germline V CDR1 and CDR2: MNHNS, SASEGT. The CDR3 contains 13 residues. V dropped 8 bases and J dropped 1 base, with 12 bases sitting between them. MiXCR, applied by TCRdb to the 5' RACE reads, yields one record per CDR3 protein. In the table there are some 730,000 distinct CDR3 sequences, 15% to 20% of which are singletons. This clonotype was seen ten or more times. Its antigen is unknown. These data were likewise used in another study, on T cells expressing NK-cell markers. That work adds: CD8+ T cells in 5 or 6 donors included dominant NKG2C+ clonotypes at roughly 1.0-7.5%.

The TCR was taken from a young woman in good health. The chain employs TRBV6-1 and TRBJ2-7; D gene ambiguous. The sequencing input was PBMCs. The CDR3, as DNA: TGTGCCAGCCTGAGAGCAGTATCCTACGAGCAGTACTTC. The encoded protein is CASLRAVSYEQYF.